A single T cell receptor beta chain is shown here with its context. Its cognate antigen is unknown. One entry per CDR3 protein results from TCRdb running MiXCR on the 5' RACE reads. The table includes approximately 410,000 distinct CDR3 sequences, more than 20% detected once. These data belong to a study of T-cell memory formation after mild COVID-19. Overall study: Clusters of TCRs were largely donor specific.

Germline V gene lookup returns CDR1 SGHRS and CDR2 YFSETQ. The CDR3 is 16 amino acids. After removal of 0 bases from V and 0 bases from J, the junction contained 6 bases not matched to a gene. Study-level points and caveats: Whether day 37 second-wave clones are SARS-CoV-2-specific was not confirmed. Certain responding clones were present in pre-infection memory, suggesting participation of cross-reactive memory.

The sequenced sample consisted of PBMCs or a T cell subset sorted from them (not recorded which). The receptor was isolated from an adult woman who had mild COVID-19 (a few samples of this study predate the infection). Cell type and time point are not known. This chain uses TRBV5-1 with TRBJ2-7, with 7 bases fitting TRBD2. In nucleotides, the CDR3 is TGCGCCAGCAGCTTGGAACCAGCGGGGATCTCCTACGAGCAGTACTTC. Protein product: CASSLEPAGISYEQYF.